These 5 T cell receptor beta chains were all obtained from the same sample, sequenced in a study of blood T cell repertoires in COVID-19. TCRdb keeps only in-frame clones here, not all; method: immunoSEQ multiplex PCR. This sample carries 160,000 or so clones, roughly 90% of them seen once, and the ten largest clones take approximately 6.6%. Sequenced sample: PBMCs or T cells enriched from blood (not recorded which). The receptors originated from a woman aged 50 to 60 who had recovered from COVID-19.

J is TRBJ1-5 and V is TRBV6-2 or TRBV6-3; D not resolved. CDR1 MNHEY and CDR2 SVGEGT come from the germline V gene. This CDR3 comprises 15 residues. V dropped 2 bases and J dropped 3 bases, with 11 bases sitting between them. This CDR3 reads CASSYGLQVNQPQHF. Here the CDR3 DNA reads TGTGCCAGCAGTTACGGTCTGCAGGTCAATCAGCCCCAGCATTTT.

This clone was recorded a few times. This chain connects TRBV19 to TRBJ2-1; the match to TRBD2 covers 7 bases. Germline V gene sequence: CDR1 LNHDA, CDR2 SQIVND (reference sequence). This CDR3 has 15 amino acids. Losses at the gene ends were 7 bases for V and 2 bases for J; bases not matched to a gene: 8. The CDR3 spells CASKAGGKTYNEQFF. CDR3 sequence (DNA): TGTGCCAGTAAGGCCGGGGGGAAAACCTACAATGAGCAGTTCTTC.

The CDR3 DNA reads TGTGCCAGCAGCTCAACCCAGGGGGCGAACGGGGAGCTGTTTTTT. This translates into CASSSTQGANGELFF. V gene TRBV11-3 combines with J gene TRBJ2-2; 8 nucleotides match TRBD1. CDR3 length equals 15 residues. CDR1 and CDR2 (germline): SGHNT, YENEEA. V lost 4 bases and J lost 7; bases outside the gene matches: 8.

The V gene is TRBV6-2 or TRBV6-3, the J gene TRBJ2-2; tentative D call: TRBD1 (6 bases). V was clipped by 4 bases and J by 5 bases, with 14 bases between them. Germline V lookup: CDR1 MNHEY, CDR2 SVGEGT. The CDR3 sequence is 15 residues long. CDR3 residues: CASSFTRGTTGELFF. The CDR3 coding sequence is TGTGCCAGCAGTTTTACCAGGGGAACGACCGGGGAGCTGTTTTTT.

This clone was seen a handful of times. This chain connects TRBV18 to TRBJ2-7, with D perhaps matching TRBD1 (5 bases). The CDR3 contains 14 residues. The V gene lost 2 bases and the J gene lost 0 bases, with 8 bases spanning the gap. CDR1 and CDR2 (germline): KGHSH, LQKENI. DNA of the CDR3: TGTGCCAGCTCACCAGTTCAGGGCTCCTACGAGCAGTACTTC. It yields the protein CASSPVQGSYEQYF.